The 29 T cell receptor beta chains given below trace back to one sample, sequenced in a study of cytotoxic CD8 clonotypes in ibrutinib-treated CLL (dated by TCRdb to 2020 to 2023). Receptors were amplified or captured by the immunoSEQ multiplex PCR assay. TCRdb's version of the immuneACCESS table is confined to in-frame rearrangements and falls short of the full clone set. An unresolved V gene accounts for under half of the shortfall where checked; the remainder is of unknown origin. The sample includes 65,000 to 95,000 clones, with about 86% observed a single time. The ten most abundant clones make up around 5% of the sample. The sample consisted of PBMCs, taken before ibrutinib treatment. Receptor source: a human donor with chronic lymphocytic leukemia.

The chain is built from TRBV7-6 and TRBJ2-1; the match to TRBD2 covers 12 bases. Per germline, CDR1 SGHVS and CDR2 FNYEAQ. The CDR3 totals 16 residues. With V trimmed by 3 bases and J by 7 bases, 7 bases remained unmatched. The CDR3 DNA is TGTGCCAGCAGCTTGGAACTAGCGGGAGGAGCTAATGAGCAGTTCTTC. It encodes CASSLELAGGANEQFF. The full variable domain, its missing parts supplied by reference TRBV7-6 and TRBJ2-1, is GAGVSQSPRYKVTKRGQDVALRCDPISGHVSLYWYRQALGQGPEFLTYFNYEAQQDKSGLPNDRFSAERPEGSISTLTIQRTEQRDSAMYRCASSLELAGGANEQFFGPGTRLTVL.

CDR3 nucleotide sequence: TGTGCCAGCAGTTTTGGGGGAGGGGGCGCGTCCGGAGGCTACACCTTC. Translated: CASSFGGGGASGGYTF. The chain has TRBV27 and TRBJ1-2; 7 positions agree with TRBD1. Germline CDR1 MNHEY, CDR2 SMNVEV (reference sequence). CDR3 size: 16 residues. V lost 3 bases, J lost 8 bases, and 15 bases stayed unmatched.

This clone was seen just once. The chain recombines TRBV5-4 with TRBJ1-1; D gene ambiguous. Trimming removed 4 bases from V and 7 bases from J, with 29 bases in between. The CDR3 totals 18 residues. Germline V gene sequence: CDR1 SGHNT, CDR2 YYREEE (reference sequence). As DNA, the CDR3 is TGTGCCAGCAGCCGAAAAGGGAGGAGGGAACAGAACCACATTGAAGCTTTCTTT. This encodes CASSRKGRREQNHIEAFF.

This chain connects TRBV28 to TRBJ1-5; D call uncertain. From germline, CDR1 is MDHEN and CDR2 SYDVKM. The CDR3 is 15 amino acids. V shed 8 bases and J shed 3 bases, with 17 bases lying between them. The CDR3 reads CASHRALRNNQPQHF. DNA for the CDR3: TGTGCCAGCCATCGGGCGTTGAGAAACAATCAGCCCCAGCATTTT.

V gene TRBV5-1 combines with J gene TRBJ1-1; 9 bases align to TRBD1. V was clipped by 4 bases and J by 5 bases; unmatched bases: 6. CDR3 size: 14 residues. Germline V gene lookup returns CDR1 SGHRS and CDR2 YFSETQ. CDR3 region: CASSITGGRTEAFF. As DNA, the CDR3 is TGCGCCAGCAGCATCACAGGGGGCCGGACTGAAGCTTTCTTT.

The chain carries TRBV7-9 and TRBJ1-5, with D maybe TRBD1 (6 bases). The germline V and J ends were trimmed by 5 bases and 0 bases, with 20 bases remaining between them. The CDR3 length is 18 residues. The V gene's germline CDR1 is SEHNR and CDR2 FQNEAQ (reference sequence). CDR3 amino acids: CASSPGTLEVNSNQPQHF. DNA for the CDR3: TGTGCCAGCAGCCCCGGGACACTAGAAGTTAATAGCAATCAGCCCCAGCATTTT.

This clone was counted a single time. V and J are TRBV28 and TRBJ2-7, with a tentative D call TRBD2 (6 bases). The CDR3 length is 12 residues. In germline, CDR1 is MDHEN, CDR2 SYDVKM. Deletions cut 4 bases from V and 6 bases from J, with 10 bases between. The CDR3 DNA reads TGTGCCAGCAGTTCAGGAGGGTTCGAGCAGTACTTC. Protein: CASSSGGFEQYF. The variable domain in full, completed from reference TRBV28 and TRBJ2-7, reads DVKVTQSSRYLVKRTGEKVFLECVQDMDHENMFWYRQDPGLGLRLIYFSYDVKMKEKGDIPEGYSVSREKKERFSLILESASTNQTSMYLCASSSGGFEQYFGPGTRLTVT.

The chain recombines TRBV9 with TRBJ2-3; a possible D gene is TRBD1 (5 bases). The CDR3 consists of 15 residues. The V gene's germline CDR1 is SGDLS and CDR2 YYNGEE. Trimming stripped 0 bases from V and 4 bases from J, with 12 bases between. This chain's CDR3 is CASSVDRTEPDTQYF. CDR3 coding DNA: TGTGCCAGCAGCGTAGACAGGACCGAGCCAGATACGCAGTATTTT.

This chain uses TRBV30 with TRBJ1-2; D might be TRBD1 (5 bases). Germline lookup yields CDR1 GTSNPN and CDR2 SVGIG (reference sequence). The CDR3 covers 14 residues. Trimming took 1 base from V and 0 from J, leaving 9 bases between them. CDR3 sequence (DNA): TGTGCCTGGAGTGGACAGAGAGCTAACTATGGCTACACCTTC. Amino acid sequence: CAWSGQRANYGYTF. The entire variable domain, with the rest obtained from reference TRBV30 and TRBJ1-2, is as follows: SQTIHQWPATLVQPVGSPLSLECTVEGTSNPNLYWYRQAAGRGLQLLFYSVGIGQISSEVPQNLSASRPQDRQFILSSKKLLLSDSGFYLCAWSGQRANYGYTFGSGTRLTVV.

The chain has TRBV19 and TRBJ1-5, with D possibly TRBD1 on 6 matching bases. CDR3 length: 16 amino acids. In germline, CDR1 is LNHDA, CDR2 SQIVND (reference sequence). V was clipped by 2 bases and J by 1 base, with 12 bases between them. CDR3 residues: CASSISGALSNQPQHF. The CDR3 bases are TGTGCCAGTAGTATATCAGGGGCCCTGAGCAATCAGCCCCAGCATTTT.

The genes are TRBV10-3 and TRBJ2-1; 9 bases map to TRBD1. Germline V gene lookup returns CDR1 ENHRY and CDR2 SYGVKD. This CDR3 is 14 amino acids long. The V segment lost 6 bases and the J segment 6 bases; nucleotides outside the gene matches: 6. The CDR3 sequence is CAISPGTGSNEQFF. CDR3 in DNA: TGTGCCATCAGCCCCGGGACAGGGTCCAATGAGCAGTTCTTC.

The chain is built from TRBV2 and TRBJ2-3; 8 positions match TRBD1. CDR3 length: 15 amino acids. V dropped 2 bases and J dropped 3; count of bases not matched to a gene: 4. Germline values: CDR1 SNHLY, CDR2 FYNNEI. Here the CDR3 DNA reads TGTGCCAGCAGTGAAACGCGGACAGGGACAGATACGCAGTATTTT. Translating it yields CASSETRTGTDTQYF.

The V and J genes are TRBV9 and TRBJ2-3; TRBD2 is a possible D gene (6 bases). Trimming left V 0 bases short and J 4 bases short, with 15 bases between. The CDR3 runs to 16 residues. Germline loops: CDR1 SGDLS, CDR2 YYNGEE. DNA for the CDR3: TGTGCCAGCAGCGTAGCTCTAGCGTCGTTCTCAGATACGCAGTATTTT. It encodes CASSVALASFSDTQYF.

The chain employs TRBV5-3 and TRBJ1-2; no firm D call. TRBV5-3 falls under the ORF class, with uncertain function. The V gene lost 0 bases and the J gene lost 3 bases, with 12 bases spanning the gap. This CDR3 contains 15 residues. DNA for the CDR3: TGTGCCAGAAGCTTGGTGGGGTCCCGGGACTATGGCTACACCTTC. Translating it yields CARSLVGSRDYGYTF.

This chain joins TRBV4-1 and TRBJ1-1; no definite D call. V lost 1 base, J lost 4 bases, and 7 bases lay in between. This CDR3 comprises 13 residues. Germline V CDR1 and CDR2: MGHRA, YSYEKL. The CDR3 nucleotides are TGCGCCAGCAGCCAAGGTGGTAGCACTGAAGCTTTCTTT. Translation: CASSQGGSTEAFF.

The rearrangement links TRBV5-8 to TRBJ1-2, with TRBD1 identical over 7 bases. V shed 4 bases, J shed 5 bases, and the junction held 8 bases outside the gene matches. Germline assignment: CDR1 SGHTS and CDR2 YDEGEE. CDR3 length equals 14 residues. The CDR3 coding sequence is TGTGCCAGCAGCGGACGACAGGGTGGGTATGGCTACACCTTC. This sequence encodes CASSGRQGGYGYTF.

This clone was seen once. The genes are TRBV25-1 and TRBJ1-5; D may be TRBD1 (5 bases). Germline values: CDR1 MGHDK, CDR2 SYGVNS. V lost 4 bases and J lost 6, with 22 bases in between. The CDR3 has 17 residues. The CDR3 reads CASSVGPGVGRGQPQHF. The CDR3 DNA reads as TGTGCCAGCAGTGTCGGGCCCGGGGTTGGGAGGGGTCAGCCCCAGCATTTT.

The rearrangement uses TRBV7-6 and TRBJ2-2; TRBD2 aligns across 14 bases. V lost 5 bases to trimming and J lost 7 bases; unmatched junction nucleotides: 6. The CDR3 runs to 16 residues. Germline V gene data show CDR1 as SGHVS and CDR2 as FNYEAQ. CDR3 region: CASSRPGLAGVGELFF. The DNA of the CDR3 is TGTGCCAGCAGCCGCCCGGGACTAGCGGGGGTCGGGGAGCTGTTTTTT.

The V and J genes are TRBV5-4 and TRBJ1-5, with 8 bases that match TRBD1. The CDR3 contains 16 residues. V shed 4 bases, J shed 1 base, and the junction held 7 bases outside the gene matches. The germline CDR1 and CDR2 sequences are SGHNT and YYREEE (reference sequence). As DNA, the CDR3 is TGTGCCAGCAGCCTTACACAGGGGGGAAGCAATCAGCCCCAGCATTTT. Encoded protein: CASSLTQGGSNQPQHF.

J is TRBJ2-2 and V is TRBV6-4; D gene ambiguous. Germline values: CDR1 MRHNA, CDR2 SNTAGT. CDR3 length equals 13 residues. V gave up 5 bases and J gave up 0 bases, with 4 bases separating them. The CDR3 spells CASSLANTGELFF. Here the CDR3 DNA reads TGTGCCAGCAGTTTAGCGAACACCGGGGAGCTGTTTTTT.

The V and J genes are TRBV4-1 and TRBJ2-1; 8 nucleotides match TRBD2. This CDR3 has 16 amino acids. Germline V gene lookup returns CDR1 MGHRA and CDR2 YSYEKL. J gave up 5 bases and V 4 bases, and 10 bases lay outside the gene matches. The CDR3 here is CASSPSSRLANNEQFF. CDR3 sequence (DNA): TGCGCCAGCAGCCCCTCGTCGCGACTAGCGAACAATGAGCAGTTCTTC.

The chain combines TRBV6-5 with TRBJ2-5, with D perhaps matching TRBD1 (6 bases). The CDR3 is made up of 15 amino acids. Germline CDR1 is MNHEY and CDR2 is SVGAGI. Trimming took 10 bases from V and 1 from J, leaving 19 bases between them. The CDR3 loop reads CATTGSQKIQETQYF. CDR3 DNA: TGTGCCACTACAGGGAGCCAGAAGATCCAAGAGACCCAGTACTTC.

A single count supports this clone. One junction end disagrees with the germline gene, perhaps due to a read error. CDR3 coding DNA: TGTGCTAGCAGCCCTGAGGAGGCGGGAGGTCCCTACGAGCAGTACTTC. It is translated as CASSPEEAGGPYEQYF. This chain joins TRBV7-7 and TRBJ2-7, with 8 bases lining up with TRBD2. Germline values: CDR1 SSHAT, CDR2 FNYEAQ (reference sequence). This CDR3 spans 16 amino acids. Using reference TRBV7-7 and TRBJ2-7 for the parts outside the CDR3, the full variable domain is GAGVSQSPRYKVTKRGQDVTLRCDPISSHATLYWYQQALGQGPEFLTYFNYEAQPDKSGLPSDRFSAERPEGSISTLTIQRTEQRDSAMYRCASSPEEAGGPYEQYFGPGTRLTVT.

This chain joins TRBV28 and TRBJ1-2; 8 positions match TRBD1. The CDR3 extends over 14 amino acids. Germline CDR1 and CDR2: MDHEN and SYDVKM. V was pared by 2 bases and J by 5 bases, with 4 bases of the junction left unmatched. The CDR3 loop is CASSLGTGGYGYTF. For the CDR3, the DNA is TGTGCCAGCAGTTTAGGAACAGGGGGGTATGGCTACACCTTC.

This rearrangement joins TRBV6-1 to TRBJ1-1; tentative D call: TRBD1 (5 bases). V was trimmed by 7 bases and J by 1 base, leaving 13 bases between them. The CDR3 is made up of 14 amino acids. CDR1 MNHNS and CDR2 SASEGT come from the germline V gene. The CDR3, as DNA: TGTGCCAGCACTCGGCAGGGCAGGAACACTGAAGCTTTCTTT. It yields the protein CASTRQGRNTEAFF.

J is TRBJ2-1 and V is TRBV5-6; D remains ambiguous. This CDR3 contains 15 residues. The V end lost 4 bases, the J end lost 5 bases, and 16 bases lay between the germline ends. Germline V gene data show CDR1 as SGHDT and CDR2 as YYEEEE. For the CDR3, the DNA is TGTGCCAGCAGCCCGCGACGGACCCTAAACAATGAGCAGTTCTTC. Its translation is CASSPRRTLNNEQFF.

The chain uses TRBV19 and TRBJ1-2; TRBD1 aligns across 10 bases. The junction had 6 bases not matched to a gene; V was cut back by 5 bases and J by 6 bases. Germline V lookup: CDR1 LNHDA, CDR2 SQIVND (reference sequence). The CDR3 is made up of 14 amino acids. The CDR3 region is CASSARQGANGYTF. The CDR3 DNA sequence: TGTGCCAGTAGTGCACGACAGGGGGCGAATGGCTACACCTTC.

The chain employs TRBV5-4 and TRBJ2-7; D is unclear. The germline V gene has CDR1 SGHNT and CDR2 YYREEE (reference sequence). V lost 0 bases to trimming and J lost 1 base, with 5 bases between them. The CDR3 is 13 amino acids. CDR3 nucleotides: TGTGCCAGCAGCTTGGACATATCCTACGAGCAGTACTTC. Translated: CASSLDISYEQYF.

This chain links TRBV7-8 with TRBJ2-7; 8 bases match TRBD1. In germline, CDR1 is SGHVS, CDR2 FQNEAQ. The CDR3 sequence is 12 residues long. V was pared by 5 bases and J by 3 bases, with 0 bases of the junction left unmatched. The CDR3 nucleotides are TGTGCCAGCAGCGGACAGGGCTACGAGCAGTACTTC. This translates into CASSGQGYEQYF.